This is a list of T cell receptor beta chains from one sample in a study of shared clonotypes between healthy human individuals. Some clones are missing from TCRdb's copy, which holds only in-frame ones; the method was immunoSEQ multiplex PCR. The repertoire includes approximately 2.5 million clones, approximately 93% of them detected once, and approximately 0.35% sits in the top ten. Specimen: naive CD4+ T cells from PBMCs. The source is a man between 18 and 35 years old in good health. Some clones in this sample may be carry-over from other donors' samples. CDR3s include the opening cysteine and the closing phenylalanine or tryptophan. The D gene is left open where the match is weak. Size tells how often a clone was seen (once, few, many) or the class of an expanded clone, and some rows leave it out.

V: TRBV19; size: NA; D: NA; J: TRBJ1-1; DNA: TGTGCCAGTAGTATAGTACGGGACAACCTGGGCAAAACTGAAGCTTTCTTT; CDR3: CASSIVRDNLGKTEAFF
V: TRBV6-5; size: NA; D: NA; J: TRBJ2-1; DNA: TGTGCCAGCATTAACCCGGGGTCGAATGAGCAGTTCTTC; CDR3: CASINPGSNEQFF
V: TRBV6-1; size: few; D: NA; J: TRBJ1-5; DNA: TGTGCCAGCAGGCCTGGGGCCGTGGCTCAGCCCCAGCATTTT; CDR3: CASRPGAVAQPQHF
V: TRBV5-1; size: NA; D: NA; J: TRBJ2-3; DNA: TGCGCCAGCAGTTTGAGCGGCCGGGGTACGCAGTATTTT; CDR3: CASSLSGRGTQYF
V: TRBV18; size: NA; D: TRBD1; J: TRBJ1-1; DNA: TGTGCCAGCTCACCCCCCGGGACAGGGGAGAACACTGAAGCTTTCTTT; CDR3: CASSPPGTGENTEAFF
V: TRBV11-2; size: NA; D: TRBD1; J: TRBJ2-7; DNA: TGTGCCAGCAGCCCATACGGACAGGGTACCTACGAGCAGTACTTC; CDR3: CASSPYGQGTYEQYF
V: TRBV10-3; size: NA; D: TRBD2; J: TRBJ2-5; DNA: TGTGCCATCACCCCCAGCGGGAGGTGGGAGACCCAGTACTTC; CDR3: CAITPSGRWETQYF
V: TRBV28; size: NA; D: TRBD1; J: TRBJ1-1; DNA: TGTGCCAGCAGTTCGGGACAGGCGGTGTCTGAAGCTTTCTTT; CDR3: CASSSGQAVSEAFF
V: TRBV6-5; size: few; D: TRBD1; J: TRBJ1-2; DNA: TGTGCCAGCAGTCCGGGACAGGGAAGATTCTACACCTTC; CDR3: CASSPGQGRFYTF
V: TRBV7-3; size: NA; D: NA; J: TRBJ1-1; DNA: TGTGCCAGCAGCTTAATACAGGGTAACGAAGCTTTCTTT; CDR3: CASSLIQGNEAFF
V: TRBV4-3; size: NA; D: TRBD1; J: TRBJ2-5; DNA: TGCGCCAGCAGCCCATCGACAGGGCGGTCAGAGACCCAGTACTTC; CDR3: CASSPSTGRSETQYF
V: TRBV5-4; size: NA; D: NA; J: TRBJ2-1; DNA: TGTGCCAGCAGCTTGGAGGCTAGCGCGAACAATGAGCAGTTCTTC; CDR3: CASSLEASANNEQFF
V: TRBV28; size: NA; D: TRBD2; J: TRBJ2-3; DNA: TGTGCCAGTGGACTAGATCATACAGATACGCAGTATTTT; CDR3: CASGLDHTDTQYF
V: TRBV7-3; size: NA; D: NA; J: TRBJ1-1; DNA: TGTGCCAGCAGCTTCATCGCGGGGGACACTGAAGCTTTCTTT; CDR3: CASSFIAGDTEAFF
V: TRBV28; size: NA; D: TRBD1; J: TRBJ1-1; DNA: TGTGCCAGCAGTTTATTACCCACAGGGACAGCCAACACTGAAGCTTTCTTT; CDR3: CASSLLPTGTANTEAFF
V: TRBV27; size: NA; D: TRBD2; J: TRBJ2-3; DNA: TGTGCCAGCAGTTTAATACTAGCGGGAGATACGCAGTATTTT; CDR3: CASSLILAGDTQYF
V: TRBV28; size: once; D: TRBD1; J: TRBJ2-1; DNA: TGTGCCAGCACCGCCCCAGCAGGGGGTGGCAATGAGCAGTTCTTC; CDR3: CASTAPAGGGNEQFF
V: TRBV25-1; size: once; D: TRBD1; J: TRBJ2-5; DNA: TGTGCCAGCAGTGATAGGACAGGGCGGGAGACCCAGTACTTC; CDR3: CASSDRTGRETQYF
V: TRBV7-9; size: NA; D: NA; J: TRBJ2-5; DNA: TGTGCCAGCAGCTTTTATGAGGCCCAGTACTTC; CDR3: CASSFYEAQYF
V: TRBV6-1; size: NA; D: TRBD1; J: TRBJ1-1; DNA: TGTGCCAGCAGTGCGGCCGGGACAGGGGGCACTGAAGCTTTCTTT; CDR3: CASSAAGTGGTEAFF
V: TRBV2; size: once; D: TRBD1; J: TRBJ1-2; DNA: TGTGCCAGCAGTTTCACAGGGGTGGTTAACTATGGCTACACCTTC; CDR3: CASSFTGVVNYGYTF
V: TRBV6-6; size: NA; D: TRBD2; J: TRBJ2-7; DNA: TGTGCCAGCACCGGACTAGTTTCCGAGCAGTACTTC; CDR3: CASTGLVSEQYF
V: TRBV7-9; size: NA; D: NA; J: TRBJ2-7; DNA: TGTGCCAGCAGCCAAACAGGGTCGGGCCCCTACGAGCAGTACTTC; CDR3: CASSQTGSGPYEQYF
V: TRBV25-1; size: NA; D: NA; J: TRBJ2-7; DNA: TGTGCCAGCAGTGAATCCCGGGGTACCAACGAGCAGTACTTC; CDR3: CASSESRGTNEQYF
V: TRBV5-1; size: NA; D: NA; J: TRBJ1-1; DNA: TGCGCCAGCAGCCCCTCTTTAGGGAACACTGAAGCTTTCTTT; CDR3: CASSPSLGNTEAFF
V: TRBV7-3; size: NA; D: NA; J: TRBJ2-2; DNA: TGTGCCAGCAGCTTAGGACAGCAAACGTCCGGGGAGCTGTTTTTT; CDR3: CASSLGQQTSGELFF
V: TRBV5-1; size: NA; D: TRBD2; J: TRBJ2-1; DNA: TGCGCCAGCAGCTACCAGCGGGGTAGTGGGGATGAGCAGTTCTTC; CDR3: CASSYQRGSGDEQFF
V: TRBV19; size: NA; D: NA; J: TRBJ2-7; DNA: TGTGCCAGTAGTATACAGCTTCCGTCCTACGAGCAGTACTTC; CDR3: CASSIQLPSYEQYF
V: TRBV5-8; size: NA; D: NA; J: TRBJ1-4; DNA: TGTGCCAGCAGCCGTTCGTTCTCAACTAATGAAAAACTGTTTTTT; CDR3: CASSRSFSTNEKLFF
V: TRBV5-1; size: NA; D: NA; J: TRBJ1-1; DNA: TGCGCCAGCAGCTCAGACAGTTCCCCCATGAACACTGAAGCTTTCTTT; CDR3: CASSSDSSPMNTEAFF
V: TRBV28; size: NA; D: NA; J: TRBJ1-1; DNA: TGTGCCAGCAGTTTTTTAGATCAGAACACTGAAGCTTTCTTT; CDR3: CASSFLDQNTEAFF
V: TRBV5-1; size: NA; D: TRBD1; J: TRBJ1-2; DNA: TGCGCCAGCAGCTTCCTAGGCCAACGAAAACAGGGGGCGTCTTCCTATGGCTACACCTTC; CDR3: CASSFLGQRKQGASSYGYTF
V: TRBV5-1; size: NA; D: TRBD1; J: TRBJ2-7; DNA: TGCGCCAGCAGGCCCGGGACAGGGTCCTACGAGCAGTACTTC; CDR3: CASRPGTGSYEQYF
V: TRBV5-5; size: NA; D: TRBD1; J: TRBJ1-2; DNA: TGTGCCAGCAGCCAAGGGACAGGGGAAGAGGCTTGGGGTGGCTACACCTTC; CDR3: CASSQGTGEEAWGGYTF
V: TRBV7-2; size: NA; D: TRBD2; J: TRBJ2-1; DNA: TGTGCCAGCAGCCCAGGACTAGCGGTAAACAATGAGCAGTTCTTC; CDR3: CASSPGLAVNNEQFF
V: TRBV25-1; size: NA; D: NA; J: TRBJ2-2; DNA: TGTGCCAGCATAGGTCTAGCACCGAACACCGGGGAGCTGTTTTTT; CDR3: CASIGLAPNTGELFF
V: TRBV4-1; size: once; D: TRBD1; J: TRBJ1-5; DNA: TGCGCCAGCAGCTACGACTCTGCAGGGAACAGGGGTCAGCCCCAGCATTTT; CDR3: CASSYDSAGNRGQPQHF
V: TRBV2; size: NA; D: NA; J: TRBJ2-1; DNA: TGTGCCAGCAGTGGGTCGGGTGTTGGGTCCTACAATGAGCAGTTCTTC; CDR3: CASSGSGVGSYNEQFF